This entry lists 22 T cell receptor beta chains sequenced from one sample in a study of Graves' ophthalmopathy and Graves' hyperthyroidism. Investigators amplified TCR beta CDR3 regions from RNA transcripts. HTBI primers primed a first-round RT-PCR, and a second-round multiplex PCR followed. TCRdb fed the multiplex PCR reads into MiXCR, producing one record per CDR3 protein. Of roughly 380,000 distinct CDR3 sequences detected, less than 20% appear once; the ten largest clones hold approximately 7%. Input material: peripheral blood. The receptors shown here come from a woman aged 18-30 years with stable Graves' hyperthyroidism.

This clonotype was seen many times. This chain uses TRBV13 with TRBJ1-1, with TRBD1 as a possible D gene (6 bases). The germline V gene has CDR1 PRHDT and CDR2 FYEKMQ (reference sequence). V was clipped by 1 base and J by 2 bases, with 11 bases between them. CDR3 length: 15 residues. CDR3 sequence: CASSLATGRNTEAFF. The DNA of the CDR3 is TGTGCCAGCAGCTTAGCCACAGGGAGAAACACTGAAGCTTTCTTT. The variable domain in full, completed from reference TRBV13 and TRBJ1-1, reads AAGVIQSPRHLIKEKRETATLKCYPIPRHDTVYWYQQGPGQDPQFLISFYEKMQSDKGSIPDRFSAQQFSDYHSELNMSSLELGDSALYFCASSLATGRNTEAFFGQGTRLTVV.

This clonotype showed up many times. An end of the junction does not agree with germline; a read error may underlie this. The gene calls are TRBV2 and TRBJ1-1, with 7 positions matching TRBD1. Germline V gives CDR1 SNHLY, CDR2 FYNNEI. This CDR3 has 12 residues. The CDR3 loop reads CASSEGWDSTAW. The DNA for the CDR3 is TGTGCCAGCAGTGAAGGCTGGGACAGTACCGCCTGG.

This clonotype was seen many times. The chain joins TRBV9 to TRBJ2-7; 9 positions match TRBD1. Unmatched junction bases numbered 8, after V lost 0 bases and J lost 4 bases. Per germline, CDR1 SGDLS and CDR2 YYNGEE. The CDR3 consists of 16 residues. This CDR3 reads CASSVGRGTGSYEQYF. CDR3 DNA sequence: TGTGCCAGCAGCGTAGGCCGAGGGACAGGGTCGTACGAGCAGTACTTC.

Note on this clonotype: Its ends do not fully match the called genes, so a read error is possible. The chain employs TRBV5-1 and TRBJ1-2; D not resolved. The CDR3 has 13 residues. The germline gives CDR1 SGHRS, CDR2 YFSETQ. The CDR3 reads CSSSLDPRRGYTF. DNA for the CDR3: TGCTCCAGCAGCTTGGACCCGCGGCGGGGCTACACCTTC.

The V gene is TRBV4-2, the J gene TRBJ2-7; D is uncertain. The germline V and J ends were trimmed by 3 bases and 2 bases, with 11 bases remaining between them. The CDR3 covers 14 residues. CDR1 is LGHNA, CDR2 YNFKEQ, per germline. The CDR3 reads CASSQAGSAYEQYF. CDR3 in DNA: TGTGCCAGCAGCCAGGCCGGGTCAGCCTACGAGCAGTACTTC.

This clonotype was recorded many times. The V call is TRBV19, the J call TRBJ1-2; possibly TRBD1 for D (6 bases). V lost 4 bases, J lost 6 bases, and 15 bases lay in between. The V gene's germline CDR1 is LNHDA and CDR2 SQIVND (reference sequence). The CDR3 extends over 14 amino acids. This CDR3 is CASSTTDSWNGYTF. DNA of the CDR3: TGTGCCAGTAGTACCACGGACAGTTGGAATGGCTACACCTTC.

The CDR3 DNA follows: TGTGCCAGCAGTTTGAGGACTAGCGGGGCCTACGAGCAGTACTTC. Residues: CASSLRTSGAYEQYF. V gene TRBV12-3 or TRBV12-4 combines with J gene TRBJ2-7; 12 nucleotides line up with TRBD2. There are 15 residues in the CDR3. The ends lost 3 bases at V and 2 bases at J; junction bases unmatched: 2.

There are a few counts of this clonotype. The rearrangement links TRBV7-2 to TRBJ2-5; D might be TRBD1 (6 bases). The CDR3 has 15 amino acids. Between the trimmed V and J ends, which lost 2 bases and 5 bases, there was a span of 15 bases. The germline gives CDR1 SGHTA, CDR2 FQGNSA. In nucleotides, the CDR3 is TGTGCCAGCAGCTTATCCTGGCGGCAGGGGGAGACCCAGTACTTC. It codes for CASSLSWRQGETQYF.

In its sample, this clonotype was seen a few times. The rearrangement joins TRBV5-1 to TRBJ1-3, with TRBD1 as a possible D gene (5 bases). Trimming took off 0 bases at V and 2 bases at J, with 9 bases between the two ends. Germline CDR1 reads SGHRS; CDR2 reads YFSETQ. CDR3 length: 15 residues. CDR3 DNA: TGCGCCAGCAGCTTGGGGGGGTCAACTGGAAACACCATATATTTT. Encoded protein: CASSLGGSTGNTIYF.

V gene TRBV28 combines with J gene TRBJ2-7; TRBD1 is a possible D gene (7 bases). CDR3 size: 14 residues. Germline lookup yields CDR1 MDHEN and CDR2 SYDVKM. V was clipped by 6 bases and J by 2 bases, with 14 bases between them. CDR3 coding DNA: TGTGCCAGCAGCGCGGGACAGCCTCCCTACGAGCAGTACTTC. Amino acid sequence: CASSAGQPPYEQYF.

This clonotype was observed at least ten times. The chain has TRBV5-1 and TRBJ1-6, with D unresolved. The CDR3 contains 14 residues. V lost 4 bases, J lost 7 bases, and 12 bases lay in between. Germline V gene sequence: CDR1 SGHRS, CDR2 YFSETQ. CDR3 sequence: CASSATTINSPLHF. The CDR3 nucleotides read TGCGCCAGCAGCGCAACCACCATCAATTCACCCCTCCACTTT.

This clonotype was seen repeatedly, ten times or more. The V and J genes are TRBV6-5 and TRBJ2-7; D might be TRBD2 (5 bases). Trimming pared 2 bases from V and 0 bases from J, leaving 8 bases between. The length of the CDR3 is 14 residues. Germline loops: CDR1 MNHEY, CDR2 SVGAGI. The DNA of the CDR3 is TGTGCCAGCAGTTACCGGACTGGCTCCTACGAGCAGTACTTC. Translating gives CASSYRTGSYEQYF.

This clonotype turned up a few times. For the CDR3, the DNA is TGCGCCAGCAGCCGAGACGGTGAGGGGTCTGAAGCTTTCTTT. As protein: CASSRDGEGSEAFF. The V and J genes are TRBV5-1 and TRBJ1-1; D possibly corresponds to TRBD1 (5 bases). This CDR3 has 14 residues. V lost 4 bases and J 6 bases, leaving 16 bases between the germline ends. Germline lookup yields CDR1 SGHRS and CDR2 YFSETQ.

This rearrangement joins TRBV12-3 or TRBV12-4 to TRBJ2-2; D is undetermined. V was clipped by 6 bases and J by 3 bases, with 11 bases between them. This CDR3 has 14 amino acids. The CDR3 loop is CASSPRPYTGELFF. The CDR3 DNA is TGTGCCAGCAGCCCGCGACCCTACACCGGGGAGCTGTTTTTT.

In its sample, this clonotype was seen many times. The chain carries TRBV20-1 and TRBJ1-1, with TRBD1 matching over 11 bases. The CDR3 runs to 15 residues. CDR1 DFQATT and CDR2 SNEGSKA come from the germline V gene (reference sequence). The V and J ends lost 2 bases and 1 base, in that order; junction bases with no gene match: 3. The CDR3 reads CSARRDRGENTEAFF. The CDR3 bases are TGCAGTGCTAGAAGGGACAGGGGGGAGAACACTGAAGCTTTCTTT.

The table lists this clonotype with many counts. The rearrangement links TRBV6-1 to TRBJ1-5; D is possibly TRBD1 (6 bases). The germline CDR1 and CDR2 sequences are MNHNS and SASEGT. CDR3 length: 16 residues. The V end was cut by 6 bases, the J end by 0 bases, with 15 bases between. CDR3 protein: CASSGGAGNSNQPQHF. CDR3 in DNA: TGTGCCAGCAGCGGGGGGGCAGGCAATAGCAATCAGCCCCAGCATTTT.

This clonotype was observed a single time. A much larger clone differs from this one at a single base, so this may be a read error. The chain has TRBV6-1 and TRBJ1-2; TRBD1 might be the D (5 bases). Germline loops: CDR1 MNHNS, CDR2 SASEGT. V lost 3 bases to trimming and J lost 6 bases, with 11 bases between them. The CDR3 covers 13 residues. The CDR3 is CASSESRDDGYTF. DNA of the CDR3: TGTGCCAGCAGTGAGTCTAGGGACGATGGCTACACCTTC.

Details on this clonotype: An end of the junction differs from the germline gene, which may be a read error. The chain carries TRBV12-3 or TRBV12-4 and TRBJ1-6; no reliable D call. This CDR3 is built from 14 residues. The chain's CDR3 is CASTVSAYNSLHHF. The CDR3 DNA is TGTGCTAGCACCGTATCAGCATATAATTCACTCCACCACTTT.

In its sample, this clonotype was seen a few times. A much larger clonotype is one base distant, so this may be a read error. The chain couples TRBV20-1 to TRBJ2-5, with D possibly matching TRBD1 (6 bases). The CDR3 length is 16 residues. Germline V CDR1 and CDR2: DFQATT, SNEGSKA (reference sequence). CDR3 in DNA: TGCAGTGCTAGAGGTGTACAGGGCCCCGAGAGAGAGACCAAGTACTTC. This encodes CSARGVQGPERETKYF.

This clonotype was detected many times. The chain couples TRBV18 to TRBJ1-2, with D possibly being TRBD1 (5 bases). Trimming removed 3 bases from V and 3 bases from J, with 11 bases in between. The CDR3 sequence is 14 residues long. CDR1 and CDR2 (germline): KGHSH, LQKENI. In nucleotides, the CDR3 is TGTGCCAGCTCACCCTTGTCAGGGCACTATGGCTACACCTTC. Translated: CASSPLSGHYGYTF.

This clonotype was recorded many times. The chain has TRBV19 and TRBJ2-5; 9 positions agree with TRBD2. CDR1 LNHDA and CDR2 SQIVND come from the germline V gene (reference sequence). The CDR3 totals 16 residues. Trimming removed 10 bases from V and 2 bases from J; junction bases left unmatched: 14. CDR3 nucleotides: TGTGCCACCAGACCGGTGGCTAGCGGGGCTCAAGAGACCCAGTACTTC. This gives the protein CATRPVASGAQETQYF.

This clonotype has at least ten counts. The chain employs TRBV19 and TRBJ2-5; the D gene is possibly TRBD2 (5 bases). The CDR3 runs to 15 residues. Germline CDR1 is LNHDA and CDR2 is SQIVND (reference sequence). The germline V and J ends were trimmed by 5 bases and 2 bases, with 15 bases remaining between them. CDR3 sequence: CASSAFGVGQETQYF. CDR3 sequence (DNA): TGTGCCAGTAGTGCGTTCGGGGTGGGGCAAGAGACCCAGTACTTC.